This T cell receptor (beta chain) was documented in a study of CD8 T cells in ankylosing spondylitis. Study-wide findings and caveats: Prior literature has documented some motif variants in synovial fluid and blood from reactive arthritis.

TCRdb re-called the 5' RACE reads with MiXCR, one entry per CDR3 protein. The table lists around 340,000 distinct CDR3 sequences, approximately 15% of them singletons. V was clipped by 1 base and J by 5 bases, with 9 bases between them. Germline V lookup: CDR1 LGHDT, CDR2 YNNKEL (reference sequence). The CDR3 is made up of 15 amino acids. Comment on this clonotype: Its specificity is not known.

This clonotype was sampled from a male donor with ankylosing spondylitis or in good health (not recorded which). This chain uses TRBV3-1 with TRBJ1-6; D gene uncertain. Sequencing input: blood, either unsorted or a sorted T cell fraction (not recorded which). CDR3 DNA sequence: TGTGCCAGCAGCCAAGGAGGAACGGATAATTCACCCCTCCACTTT. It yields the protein CASSQGGTDNSPLHF.